A single sample is the source of the 31 T cell receptor beta chains below, sequenced in a study of blood T cell repertoires in COVID-19. Clones were read by immunoSEQ multiplex PCR, and TCRdb kept only the in-frame ones, dropping some. The sample has hundreds of thousands of clones, approximately 80% seen once. The sequenced material came from peripheral blood. The receptors stem from a man aged 35 to 55 with acute or convalescent COVID-19.

This clone was found a few times. V usage is TRBV15 and J usage is TRBJ2-3, with 7 bases matching TRBD1. Trimming cost V 5 bases and J 2 bases; bases outside gene matches: 10. Germline CDR1 is LNHNV and CDR2 is YYDKDF (reference sequence). This CDR3 spans 16 amino acids. CDR3 loop: CATSLGQVSFTDTQYF. As DNA, the CDR3 is TGTGCCACCAGCCTAGGACAGGTATCTTTCACAGATACGCAGTATTTT.

The V gene is TRBV30, the J gene TRBJ1-3; TRBD1 might be the D (5 bases). Germline CDR1 reads GTSNPN; CDR2 reads SVGIG (reference sequence). This CDR3 spans 17 amino acids. V shed 3 bases and J shed 1 base, with 19 bases lying between them. CDR3 loop: CAWSPRELGTSGNTIYF. In DNA form, the CDR3 reads TGTGCCTGGAGCCCCCGGGAGTTAGGGACGTCTGGAAACACCATATATTTT.

The V and J genes are TRBV30 and TRBJ1-1; unclear D gene. With 2 bases removed from V and 2 bases from J, the gap between germline ends came to 9 bases. Germline V lookup: CDR1 GTSNPN, CDR2 SVGIG (reference sequence). The CDR3 spans 13 residues. The CDR3 sequence is CAWSSGINTEAFF. CDR3 sequence (DNA): TGTGCCTGGAGTTCGGGGATCAACACTGAAGCTTTCTTT.

The chain combines TRBV5-1 with TRBJ1-1; D is unclear. The CDR3 is 17 residues long. From germline, CDR1 is SGHRS and CDR2 YFSETQ. V lost 1 base to trimming and J lost 0 bases, with 16 bases between them. Here the CDR3 reads CASSLRSGFLMNTEAFF. In DNA, the CDR3 is TGCGCCAGCAGCTTGCGGTCGGGTTTCCTCATGAACACTGAAGCTTTCTTT.

This clone was counted only a few times. The V call is TRBV19, the J call TRBJ1-6; 9 bases match TRBD1. V shed 5 bases, J shed 15 bases, and the junction held 5 bases outside the gene matches. CDR1 and CDR2 from the germline V gene are LNHDA and SQIVND (reference sequence). The CDR3 contains 12 residues. Written as DNA, the CDR3 is TGTGCCAGTAGTCCCAAGACAGGGGGCCTCCACTTT. As protein: CASSPKTGGLHF.

The V and J genes are TRBV4-3 and TRBJ2-2, with D perhaps matching TRBD1 (6 bases). The CDR3 length is 15 residues. From germline, CDR1 is LGHNA and CDR2 YSLEER. The V end was cut by 0 bases, the J end by 9 bases, with 14 bases between. The CDR3 sequence is CASSQEAPGVRELFF. CDR3 coding DNA: TGCGCCAGCAGCCAAGAGGCGCCAGGGGTCCGGGAGCTGTTTTTT.

This chain uses TRBV11-2 with TRBJ1-2; 7 positions match TRBD1. Germline lookup yields CDR1 SGHAT and CDR2 FQNNGV. This CDR3 is 17 amino acids long. V shed 1 base and J 3 bases; nucleotides not matched to a gene: 11. CDR3 sequence reads: CASSLGLVWQGDYGYTF. CDR3 coding DNA: TGTGCCAGCAGCTTAGGTCTTGTGTGGCAGGGGGACTATGGCTACACCTTC.

The V and J genes are TRBV2 and TRBJ2-7; perhaps TRBD1 as D (6 bases). The V and J ends lost 6 bases and 7 bases respectively, with 16 bases between them. The CDR3 totals 13 residues. Germline V lookup: CDR1 SNHLY, CDR2 FYNNEI. The CDR3 nucleotides are TGTGCCAGCAGGGACAGACCCCTGAGTGAGCAGTACTTC. It codes for CASRDRPLSEQYF.

The V and J genes are TRBV3-1 (or the pseudogene TRBV3-2) and TRBJ1-1; D is possibly TRBD1 (5 bases). The CDR3 sequence is 13 residues long. V gave up 2 bases and J gave up 1 base, with 5 bases separating them. CDR1 LGHDT and CDR2 YNNKEL come from the germline V gene (reference sequence). The CDR3 sequence: CASSQTGNTEAFF. The CDR3 DNA follows: TGTGCCAGCAGCCAAACAGGGAACACTGAAGCTTTCTTT.

The chain couples TRBV2 to TRBJ2-1; 7 nucleotides agree with TRBD2. In germline, CDR1 is SNHLY, CDR2 FYNNEI. The CDR3 length is 16 residues. V lost 0 bases and J lost 4; bases outside the gene matches: 6. The CDR3 nucleotides read TGTGCCAGCAGTGAAGCTTGGAGCGGGAAGTACAATGAGCAGTTCTTC. Protein: CASSEAWSGKYNEQFF.

J is TRBJ2-1 and V is TRBV6-5, with 7 bases that match TRBD1. V lost 7 bases to trimming and J lost 2 bases; unmatched junction nucleotides: 8. Germline CDR1 is MNHEY and CDR2 is SVGAGI. CDR3 length equals 15 residues. The CDR3 sequence: CASTWGTAPYNEQFF. The CDR3 bases are TGTGCCAGCACCTGGGGGACAGCACCCTACAATGAGCAGTTCTTC.

This rearrangement joins TRBV30 to TRBJ1-3; maybe TRBD1 (5 bases). Trimming removed 6 bases from V and 0 bases from J, with 9 bases in between. CDR1 is GTSNPN, CDR2 SVGIG, per germline (reference sequence). CDR3 length: 13 residues. Here the CDR3 reads CACPTVSGNTIYF. The CDR3 DNA follows: TGTGCCTGCCCGACAGTCTCTGGAAACACCATATATTTT. Using reference TRBV30 and TRBJ1-3 for the parts outside the CDR3, the full variable domain is SQTIHQWPATLVQPVGSPLSLECTVEGTSNPNLYWYRQAAGRGLQLLFYSVGIGQISSEVPQNLSASRPQDRQFILSSKKLLLSDSGFYLCACPTVSGNTIYFGEGSWLTVV.

This clone appeared a single time. Distinct nucleotide sequences in the sample also encode this CDR3. CDR3 bases: TGTGCCAGTAGTGTACAGGGCGGTCAGCCCCAGCATTTT. This translates into CASSVQGGQPQHF. The V and J genes are TRBV19 and TRBJ1-5; possibly TRBD1 for D (6 bases). V lost 5 bases to trimming and J lost 6 bases, with 11 bases between them. Germline CDR1 reads LNHDA; CDR2 reads SQIVND (reference sequence). The CDR3 extends over 13 amino acids.

The V gene is TRBV11-2, the J gene TRBJ2-1; 10 bases are shared with TRBD1. CDR3 length: 15 amino acids. V lost 5 bases, J lost 5 bases, and 6 bases stayed unmatched. From germline, CDR1 is SGHAT and CDR2 FQNNGV. The chain's CDR3 is CASSPTGGRNNEQFF. The CDR3 DNA is TGTGCCAGCAGCCCGACAGGGGGCAGAAACAATGAGCAGTTCTTC.

This clone was detected only a few times. This chain uses TRBV7-9 with TRBJ2-1; D gene ambiguous. Trimming removed 4 bases from V and 0 bases from J, with 10 bases in between. The V gene's germline CDR1 is SEHNR and CDR2 FQNEAQ (reference sequence). The CDR3 spans 15 residues. The chain's CDR3 is CASSSTESSYNEQFF. The CDR3 DNA sequence: TGTGCCAGCAGCTCCACAGAAAGCTCCTACAATGAGCAGTTCTTC. Using reference TRBV7-9 and TRBJ2-1 for the parts outside the CDR3, the full variable domain is DTGVSQNPRHKITKRGQNVTFRCDPISEHNRLYWYRQTLGQGPEFLTYFQNEAQLEKSRLLSDRFSAERPKGSFSTLEIQRTEQGDSAMYLCASSSTESSYNEQFFGPGTRLTVL.

This clone was observed a handful of times. The rearrangement uses TRBV29-1 and TRBJ2-5; TRBD1 agrees at 10 bases. The V gene's germline CDR1 is SQVTM and CDR2 ANQGSEA. The V segment lost 7 bases and the J segment 5 bases; nucleotides outside the gene matches: 7. The CDR3 loop spans 13 amino acids. CDR3 amino acids: CSDLTGGQETQYF. The CDR3 DNA reads TGCAGCGACTTGACAGGGGGCCAGGAGACCCAGTACTTC.

This clone was detected only once. The chain is built from TRBV9 and TRBJ1-3, with D perhaps matching TRBD1 (5 bases). V was cut by 0 bases and J by 4 bases, with 11 bases left in between. CDR1 and CDR2 (germline): SGDLS, YYNGEE. CDR3 length: 15 residues. CDR3 nucleotide sequence: TGTGCCAGCAGCGTAGAGGCAGGGTTCGGAAACACCATATATTTT. This encodes CASSVEAGFGNTIYF. The whole variable domain, filled in from reference TRBV9 and TRBJ1-3, reads DSGVTQTPKHLITATGQRVTLRCSPRSGDLSVYWYQQSLDQGLQFLIQYYNGEERAKGNILERFSAQQFPDLHSELNLSSLELGDSALYFCASSVEAGFGNTIYFGEGSWLTVV.

The chain carries TRBV19 and TRBJ1-2, with TRBD1 matching over 9 bases. This CDR3 is built from 15 residues. Trimming at V came to 0 bases and at J to 2 bases, leaving 1 base not matched to a gene. Germline loops: CDR1 LNHDA, CDR2 SQIVND (reference sequence). The chain's CDR3 is CASSIEGTGNYGYTF. CDR3 in DNA: TGTGCCAGTAGTATAGAAGGGACAGGGAACTATGGCTACACCTTC.

This sequence joins TRBV10-3 and TRBJ2-7; D is undetermined. Germline loops: CDR1 ENHRY, CDR2 SYGVKD. V lost 3 bases to trimming and J lost 7 bases, with 10 bases between them. The CDR3 runs 12 residues. This CDR3 reads CAISELHTEQYF. CDR3 nucleotides: TGTGCCATCAGTGAATTACACACAGAGCAGTACTTC.

The V call is TRBV6-5, the J call TRBJ1-2, with 9 nucleotides matching TRBD1. The CDR3 runs 15 residues. Trimming cost V 2 bases and J 4 bases; bases outside gene matches: 5. The germline gives CDR1 MNHEY, CDR2 SVGAGI. The CDR3 sequence: CASSYGTGRGYGYTF. CDR3 in DNA: TGTGCCAGCAGTTACGGGACAGGGCGGGGCTATGGCTACACCTTC.

The J gene is TRBJ1-1, the V gene TRBV6-2 or TRBV6-3; D is ambiguous. CDR1 is MNHEY and CDR2 is SVGEGT in the germline V gene. This CDR3 contains 12 residues. Between the trimmed V and J ends, which lost 2 bases and 8 bases, there was a span of 9 bases. CDR3: CASSYTAMEAFF. The CDR3, as DNA: TGTGCCAGCAGTTACACAGCCATGGAAGCTTTCTTT.

V gene TRBV19 combines with J gene TRBJ1-4, with TRBD1 identical over 8 bases. Per germline, CDR1 LNHDA and CDR2 SQIVND (reference sequence). The J segment lost 6 bases and the V segment lost 7 bases, leaving 10 bases of the junction unmatched. The CDR3 is made up of 15 amino acids. CDR3 residues: CASNVFRGRDEKLFF. CDR3 bases: TGTGCCAGTAACGTATTCAGGGGGCGCGATGAAAAACTGTTTTTT.

This clone has only a few counts. V usage is TRBV7-9 and J usage is TRBJ2-7, with D tentatively TRBD1 (5 bases). The germline V gene encodes CDR1 SEHNR and CDR2 FQNEAQ (reference sequence). V lost 2 bases to trimming and J lost 6 bases, with 14 bases between them. There are 14 residues in the CDR3. The CDR3 sequence is CASSLSGKDREQYF. The DNA of the CDR3 is TGTGCCAGCAGCTTATCAGGGAAGGATCGCGAGCAGTACTTC.

The chain joins TRBV5-4 to TRBJ1-2; D unclear. The CDR3 runs to 14 residues. Trimming pared 4 bases from V and 2 bases from J, leaving 12 bases between. Germline CDR1 reads SGHNT; CDR2 reads YYREEE (reference sequence). CDR3 residues: CASSPLTLNYGYTF. CDR3 in DNA: TGTGCCAGCAGCCCCTTGACACTCAACTATGGCTACACCTTC. Together with reference TRBV5-4 and TRBJ1-2, the CDR3 gives the full variable domain: ETGVTQSPTHLIKTRGQQVTLRCSSQSGHNTVSWYQQALGQGPQFIFQYYREEENGRGNFPPRFSGLQFPNYSSELNVNALELDDSALYLCASSPLTLNYGYTFGSGTRLTVV.

The rearrangement links TRBV10-2 to TRBJ2-1, with 8 nucleotides matching TRBD2. Trimming removed 8 bases from V and 3 bases from J; junction bases left unmatched: 9. In germline, CDR1 is WSHSY, CDR2 SAAADI. The length of the CDR3 is 15 residues. The CDR3: CASAHLAGGYNEQFF. CDR3 nucleotides: TGCGCCAGCGCCCACCTAGCGGGCGGCTACAATGAGCAGTTCTTC.

V gene TRBV3-1 (or the pseudogene TRBV3-2) combines with J gene TRBJ2-3; TRBD2 matches at 14 bases. Germline V gene sequence: CDR1 LGHDT, CDR2 YNNKEL (reference sequence). Trimming removed 2 bases from V and 5 bases from J; junction bases left unmatched: 9. The CDR3 has 18 amino acids. The DNA of the CDR3 is TGTGCCAGCAGCCAATTATCGGGACTAGCGGGAGTTCTAGATACGCAGTATTTT. The encoded protein is CASSQLSGLAGVLDTQYF.

This clone was picked up one time. This rearrangement joins TRBV11-2 to TRBJ2-1; TRBD2 matches at 7 bases. Germline CDR1 and CDR2: SGHAT and FQNNGV. V gave up 1 base and J gave up 4 bases; unmatched junction bases: 10. The CDR3 loop spans 17 amino acids. The CDR3 DNA is TGTGCCAGCAGCTTAGCGCGGGACGGGGGGAGGTACAATGAGCAGTTCTTC. Translating gives CASSLARDGGRYNEQFF.

This chain joins TRBV19 and TRBJ2-5, with TRBD1 identical over 7 bases. The germline V gene has CDR1 LNHDA and CDR2 SQIVND (reference sequence). The CDR3 loop spans 16 amino acids. V shed 7 bases and J 1 base; nucleotides not matched to a gene: 12. CDR3 in amino acids: CASNNRDRHPQETQYF. The CDR3 DNA is TGTGCCAGTAACAACCGGGACAGACACCCCCAAGAGACCCAGTACTTC.

The V gene is TRBV6-5, the J gene TRBJ1-4; D may be TRBD1 (5 bases). CDR3 length: 15 amino acids. Per the germline V gene, CDR1 is MNHEY and CDR2 is SVGAGI. V lost 8 bases to trimming and J lost 5 bases, with 18 bases between them. The CDR3 loop reads CASSGFDRQNEKLFF. CDR3 coding DNA: TGTGCCAGCTCGGGTTTTGACAGACAAAATGAAAAACTGTTTTTT.

J is TRBJ2-2 and V is TRBV27; D is possibly TRBD1 (6 bases). The V gene lost 3 bases and the J gene lost 4 bases, with 12 bases spanning the gap. The CDR3 sequence is 15 residues long. The germline gives CDR1 MNHEY, CDR2 SMNVEV (reference sequence). As DNA, the CDR3 is TGTGCCAGCAGTTTGGGGACATCGGGCACCGGGGAGCTGTTTTTT. It encodes CASSLGTSGTGELFF.

This rearrangement joins TRBV27 to TRBJ1-2; 7 bases fit TRBD1. Germline CDR1 reads MNHEY; CDR2 reads SMNVEV (reference sequence). V lost 1 base and J lost 6; bases outside the gene matches: 11. This CDR3 is built from 16 residues. CDR3 loop: CASSLYPQTGKDGYTF. The DNA of the CDR3 is TGTGCCAGCAGTTTATACCCCCAGACAGGGAAGGATGGCTACACCTTC.